This note documents a single T cell receptor (beta chain) sequence. Its antigen target is currently unknown. No much larger clonotype is one base removed from it; base qualities were not supplied. The cohort consisted of fewer than 700 healthy bone marrow donors. At the time of sampling, every cohort member was nominally healthy, though immune exposures that went unrecorded were likely present. The donor tested CMV seronegative and was one of the 352 seronegative cohort members. Each donor provided a peripheral blood sample, and peripheral blood mononuclear cells were used for TCR beta sequencing. The Qiagen DNeasy Blood Extraction Kit was used to extract genomic DNA from the blood cell samples. The CDR1 and CDR2 encoded by the germline V gene are SGHRS and YFSETQ. Relative to germline, V is missing 0 bases and J is missing 8 bases, with 9 bases of the junction outside any gene match. The CDR3 runs 16 residues from the cysteine to the phenylalanine. Only the CDR3 portion is preserved as DNA: 48 bases, with reading frame beginning at the first base.

The data were taken from a study of cytomegalovirus exposure and HLA in healthy donors (dated 2017 in TCRdb). Looking at the study overall: According to an earlier analysis of 550 to 700 of the donors, some 180 million T cells yielded roughly 100 million unique TCR beta sequences and around 280 Gb of sequence data. An early release that covered approximately 600 HLA-typed donors contained approximately 300 gigabases of sequencing data and tens of millions of unique TCR sequences. Among the roughly 400 genotyped donors, around 81% belonged to the genetic ancestry cluster associated with self-reported Caucasian donors. The study aimed to test whether cataloging public T cell receptors could reveal signatures of past pathogen exposure. The T cell repertoires of some 700 subjects were profiled by immunosequencing and related to cytomegalovirus serostatus. Besides the first cohort of some 670 subjects, a separate validation cohort made up of over 95 different subjects was used. To predict cytomegalovirus infection status, the study brought together high-throughput TCR immunosequencing, statistical association of individual TCRs with disease status, and machine learning. A later analysis re-examined previously published TCR beta repertoires from just over 650 donors and added high-resolution HLA genotyping to investigate patterns of TCR occurrence. The later analysis used no new phenotypic data to find candidate immune exposures, relying instead on TCR beta sequences and their occurrence across donors. In an earlier analysis of 500 to 650 of the donors, high-throughput TCR beta sequencing was used to judge whether each TCR beta V gene segment behaved as functional or pseudogenic. Donor age, sex, ethnicity and CMV serostatus were compiled alongside the repertoire data. Genome-wide SNP genotypes for about 65% of the roughly 670 donors were used in a later genetic analysis, which treated that subset as a discovery cohort. All discovery cohort repertoires had been generated on a single sequencing platform. Both class I and class II loci were covered by HLA typing, at four-digit resolution. The number of typed donors differed by locus: about 620-640 for A, B, C, DRB1 and DQB1; some 500 for DQA1; roughly 600 for DPA1; and around 470 for DPB1. Roughly 5 DR-DQ haplotypes were handled as single units for association and clustering, since linkage in the cohort was strong. Among roughly 400 genotyped donors of the cohort, an average of roughly 230,000 unique TCR beta nucleotide sequences was sequenced per donor, of which 15% to 20% were non-productive.

Library generation was performed with the immunoSEQ multiplex PCR assay. For the multiplex PCR, a mixture combining 60 forward primers for TCR Vbeta segments and 13 reverse primers for TCR Jbeta segments was used. A multiplex PCR assay on genomic DNA amplified the CDR3 region of rearranged TCR beta genes. On the Illumina HiSeq System, the amplified TCR beta libraries were sequenced as 87-base-pair reads. The authors' pipeline ran thus. In a later analysis, tens of millions of unique TCR beta chains were counted across the approximately 620 repertoires, and roughly 10 million of these chains were shared by at least two donors. A nearest-neighbor algorithm error-corrected the raw reads and collapsed the reads into unique sequences, merging closely related sequences to remove PCR and sequencing errors. Alignment of CDR3 sequences to IMGT reference sequences was used to assign V, D and J gene segments. For a sequence to be retained, a match of at least six nucleotides was required to both a V gene segment and a J gene segment. A rearrangement counted as productive if the CDR3 had no stop codons and remained in frame with V and J, and every other rearrangement counted as non-productive. Following IMGT convention, CDR3 was defined as the stretch from the second conserved V-encoded cysteine up to the conserved J-encoded phenylalanine. In an earlier analysis of around 570 of the donors, sequences lacking an unambiguous match to a single V gene segment were excluded. In an earlier analysis of a few hundred of the donors, V segments were called functional above 56.7% productive rearrangements and were called segregating when the between-donor standard deviation exceeded 5%. A statistical classification framework was developed to diagnose cytomegalovirus status using the catalog of TCR beta chain sequences. In a later analysis, V and J genes were assigned by comparing TCR nucleotide sequences against IMGT/GENE-DB human TR gene sequences. The TCRdist pipeline was used in a later analysis to assign CDR3 sequences and most-parsimonious VDJ recombination scenarios. In a later analysis, every TCR beta chain was defined by the combination of its CDR3 amino acid sequence and its V-gene family, and reads without a unique V-gene family were dropped. In a later analysis, some 600 highly shared, low-generation-probability nucleotide sequences were removed to address suspected cross-contamination and a sequencing artifact. For each public chain, a later analysis derived a clonal expansion index from normalized ranks of inferred template counts within each repertoire. Generation probabilities in a later analysis came from a VDJ recombination model fitted to out-of-frame rearrangements, and those results were checked against IGoR. In a later analysis, TCR-TCR, TCR-HLA and TCR-CMV co-occurrence was scored with hypergeometric tests, and a repertoire-size bias correction was applied to TCR pairs. False discovery rates were estimated in a later analysis by permuting HLA or CMV assignments 20 times. In a later analysis, co-occurring TCRs were grouped using DBSCAN, with TCRdist sequence similarity added in when clustering inside HLA-allele-positive subsets. For co-occurrence clustering, repertoires with fewer than 30,000 or more than 120,000 public chains were excluded, along with 5 or 6 repertoires with anomalous nucleotide sharing. In its TCRdb copy, this immuneACCESS table keeps in-frame sequences only and misses some clones. Where compared with another copy, unresolved V genes explain less than half of these, and the others have no known cause. V and J calls plus clone size are reproduced from that table; the DNA served to infer D and trimming. The sample profile shows some 170,000 clones; 77% of them were found once. The top ten hold approximately 1.6% of the sample.

General findings and caveats noted by the study authors: In a later analysis, HLA-associated TCR beta chains showed more clonal expansion and lower generation probabilities than non-associated chains that were equally common. A further reported finding was that TCR beta sequences accurately predicted the HLA-A and HLA-B alleles for most subjects in the first cohort. Correlated functional status among segregating V segments might be attributable to linkage disequilibrium, but an unknown experimental factor could not be ruled out. Cytomegalovirus status was reported to be diagnosed by the classifier with high specificity and sensitivity in both the original and validation cohorts. Because the 87-base-pair reads could not distinguish some IMGT-functional V segments, including TRBV6-2 and TRBV6-3, those segments were excluded. Because counts were too low, seventeen rarely observed V segments, including chromosome 9 orphons, were excluded from the earlier analysis of fewer than 650 of the donors. According to a later analysis, TCR association rates differed among HLA loci, with DRB1 alleles showing the most associated TCRs and HLA-C alleles showing the fewest. In vitro tests confirmed that a few of the cytomegalovirus-associated TCR beta chains recognize cytomegalovirus antigens. In a later genetic analysis, a missense DCLRE1C variant was associated with V-gene and J-gene trimming of TCR beta chains, and the association was replicated in an independent cohort. Because some donors lacked HLA typing at each locus, the association tests relied only on the typed subset. For the cohort, immune exposure information was limited to CMV serostatus. A group of highly shared sequence variants was considered likely to be a technical artifact of the sequencing pipeline. A total of 150 to 200 TCR beta chains were listed by the study as associated with cytomegalovirus. Presence/absence analyses assumed roughly uniform sequencing depth across donors, an assumption that may not hold. A later analysis associated approximately 17,000 TCR beta sequences with specific HLA alleles at a false discovery rate of 0.05. An earlier analysis of approximately 500 of the donors showed that most TCR beta V segments appeared in productive rearrangements either about 90% or about 30% of the time, which broadly matched IMGT annotations. Most TCR sequences were seen in very few donors, while some public TCRs were found in many individuals. A later analysis reported that several top co-occurrence clusters appeared linked to parvovirus B19, influenza, CMV and Epstein-Barr virus. Assigning TCR associations to individual alleles was difficult when HLA alleles, especially DR and DQ, strongly co-occurred. According to a later genetic analysis, donors in an Asian-associated ancestry cluster had fewer N-insertions in productive TCRs than the approximately 700-donor mean. This cohort had only TCR beta chains sequenced, and the lack of alpha or paired-chain data limited which features could be detected. The authors suggested that the approach could potentially be extended to other disease states and immunological phenotypes. In a later analysis, most CMV-associated TCR beta chains were found to appear HLA-restricted, with HLA associations seemingly driven largely by CMV exposure.

This TCR came from a woman aged 25 to 39 in good health and CMV-seronegative. The V gene is TRBV5-1 and the J gene is TRBJ2-1; TRBD1 lines up with 9 middle nucleotides. Input material: PBMCs. The CDR3 sequence is CASSLVGQGNSHEQFF. The nucleotide sequence is given as TGCGCCAGCAGCTTGGTGGGACAGGGAAATTCCCATGAGCAGTTCTTC.